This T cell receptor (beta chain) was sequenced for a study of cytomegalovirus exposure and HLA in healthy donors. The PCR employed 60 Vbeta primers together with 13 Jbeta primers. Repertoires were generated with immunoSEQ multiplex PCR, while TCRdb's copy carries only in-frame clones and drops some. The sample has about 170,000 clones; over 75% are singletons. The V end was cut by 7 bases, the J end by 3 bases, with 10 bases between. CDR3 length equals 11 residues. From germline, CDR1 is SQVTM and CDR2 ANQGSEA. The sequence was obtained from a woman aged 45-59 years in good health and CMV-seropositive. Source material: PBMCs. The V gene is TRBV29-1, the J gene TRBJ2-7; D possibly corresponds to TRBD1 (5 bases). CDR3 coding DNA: TGCAGCGGTACAGGAGACTACGAGCAGTACTTC. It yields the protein CSGTGDYEQYF.